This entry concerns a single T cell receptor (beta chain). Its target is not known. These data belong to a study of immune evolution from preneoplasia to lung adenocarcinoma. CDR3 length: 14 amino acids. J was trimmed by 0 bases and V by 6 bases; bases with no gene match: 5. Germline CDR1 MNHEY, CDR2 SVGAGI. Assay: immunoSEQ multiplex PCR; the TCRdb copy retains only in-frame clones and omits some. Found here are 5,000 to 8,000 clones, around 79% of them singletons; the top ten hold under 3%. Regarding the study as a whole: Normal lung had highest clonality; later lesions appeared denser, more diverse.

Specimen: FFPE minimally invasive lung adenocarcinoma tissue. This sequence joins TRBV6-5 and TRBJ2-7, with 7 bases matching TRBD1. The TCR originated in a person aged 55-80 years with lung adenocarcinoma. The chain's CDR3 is CASSLGDSSYEQYF. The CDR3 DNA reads TGTGCCAGCAGCCTCGGGGACAGCTCCTACGAGCAGTACTTC.